The rows below give T cell receptor beta chains drawn from one sample of a study of blood T cell repertoires in COVID-19. The data were produced by immunoSEQ multiplex PCR, yet TCRdb's version contains in-frame clones alone and is incomplete. The sample contains about 74,000 clones, about 92% of which appear only once. The sample consisted of peripheral blood. The receptors come from a human donor in a cohort sampled during active COVID-19. Each CDR3 is given with its conserved first and last residue. The D gene is left open where the match is weak. Clone size is not always given. Where it is, it says once, few, many or a class for expanded clones.

v_gene	d_gene	abundance	j_gene	CDR3nt	CDR3aa
TRBV28	TRBD1	.	TRBJ2-2	TGTGCCAGCAGGGGACAGGGTTCGAACACCGGGGAGCTGTTTTTT	CASRGQGSNTGELFF
TRBV5-5	.	.	TRBJ2-1	TGTGCCAGCAGCTTGGGTACCGGGTCCTACAATGAGCAGTTCTTC	CASSLGTGSYNEQFF
TRBV5-4	TRBD2	.	TRBJ2-1	TGTGCCAGCAGCTTGTCACTAGCGGGAGGATCGAGCTCCTACAATGAGCAGTTCTTC	CASSLSLAGGSSSYNEQFF
TRBV9	TRBD2	.	TRBJ2-1	TGTGCCAGCAGCGTAGCTGCTAGGCGGGAGGCCCTCAATGAGCAGTTCTTC	CASSVAARREALNEQFF
TRBV30	.	.	TRBJ1-5	TGTGCCTGGAGTAAGGGGAGGGATAGCAATCAGCCCCAGCATTTT	CAWSKGRDSNQPQHF
TRBV13	TRBD2	.	TRBJ2-2	TGTGCCAGCAGCTTAGGGCGACTAGCCCCTAACACCGGGGAGCTGTTTTTT	CASSLGRLAPNTGELFF
TRBV28	.	.	TRBJ2-7	TGTGCCAGCAGGAAGCGGGTAGCCTACGAGCAGTACTTC	CASRKRVAYEQYF
TRBV5-1	TRBD1	.	TRBJ2-3	TGCGCCAGCAGCCCTCCGGGACAGGGGGCTAGCACAGATACGCAGTATTTT	CASSPPGQGASTDTQYF
TRBV4-1	TRBD1	.	TRBJ2-7	TGCGCCAGCAGCCTAATACCGGGACAGGGGGGCGAGCAGTACTTC	CASSLIPGQGGEQYF
TRBV27	.	.	TRBJ1-6	TGTGCCAGCAGTTTTCGCGTTATGACAGTTTATAATTCACCCCTCCACTTT	CASSFRVMTVYNSPLHF
TRBV4-1	.	.	TRBJ1-1	TGCGCCAGCAGCCAAGTGGGCAGGGATGAAGCTTTCTTT	CASSQVGRDEAFF
TRBV7-6	.	.	TRBJ1-6	TGTGCCAGCAGCGCCTTGGCCGAGGGTTATTCACCCCTCCACTTT	CASSALAEGYSPLHF
TRBV5-6	TRBD1	.	TRBJ2-1	TGTGCCAGCAGCGCGCCGGGGCCAGGGGGGCAGTTCTTC	CASSAPGPGGQFF
TRBV6-2/TRBV6-3	TRBD1	.	TRBJ1-1	TGTGCCAGCAGTTATCAGACAGGGATGAACACTGAAGCTTTCTTT	CASSYQTGMNTEAFF
TRBV10-3	TRBD1	.	TRBJ2-3	TGTGCCATCAGTGAGTGGGACAGGGTTGGTTCAGATACGCAGTATTTT	CAISEWDRVGSDTQYF
TRBV29-1	.	.	TRBJ2-3	TGCAGCGTGAAGACAGGATTATCCACAGATACGCAGTATTTT	CSVKTGLSTDTQYF
TRBV7-3	TRBD2	.	TRBJ2-5	TGTGCCAGCAGCGGGACGGGACTAGCGGGAGTAGAGACCCAGTACTTC	CASSGTGLAGVETQYF
TRBV28	TRBD1	.	TRBJ1-4	TGTGCCACCCTGGACAGGGCTAATGAAAAACTGTTTTTT	CATLDRANEKLFF
TRBV21-1	.	few	TRBJ2-7	TGTGCCAGCAGCAAAGAGCACCTAGCGGGAGTTCACGAGCAGTACTTC	CASSKEHLAGVHEQYF
TRBV9	TRBD2	few	TRBJ2-5	TGTGCCAGCAGCGTATTGGGACTAGCGGGGACTCAAGAGACCCAGTACTTC	CASSVLGLAGTQETQYF
TRBV9	.	.	TRBJ1-1	TGTGCCAGCAGCGTTAGGATTTGGAGATCGGAAGCTTTCTTT	CASSVRIWRSEAFF
TRBV7-9	TRBD1	.	TRBJ2-7	TGTGCCAGCAGTTCATCTGGACAGGGAAGGTACGAGCAGTACTTC	CASSSSGQGRYEQYF
TRBV6-2/TRBV6-3	TRBD1	.	TRBJ2-1	TGTGCCAGCAGTTACTCAGCAGGACAGGGTTCAGGCAATGAGCAGTTCTTC	CASSYSAGQGSGNEQFF
TRBV4-2	TRBD2	few	TRBJ2-7	TGTGCCAGCAGCCAAGAGGCTAGCGGACTCTACGAGCAGTACTTC	CASSQEASGLYEQYF
TRBV20-1	.	.	TRBJ2-7	TGCAGTGCTAGAGTTCTCTACGAGCAGTACTTC	CSARVLYEQYF
TRBV27	.	.	TRBJ1-1	TGTGCCAGCAGCACAGGACCGCGCACTGAAGCTTTCTTT	CASSTGPRTEAFF
TRBV3-1/TRBV3-2	TRBD2	.	TRBJ2-1	TGTGCCAGCAGCCAAGAATTAAGCGGGAGGGCCGGTAACAATGAGCAGTTCTTC	CASSQELSGRAGNNEQFF
TRBV4-2	TRBD1	.	TRBJ2-7	TGTGCCAGCAGCCATCCCGGGACAGGGGGAACCTACGAGCAGTACTTC	CASSHPGTGGTYEQYF
TRBV5-1	.	.	TRBJ2-7	TGCGCCAGCAGGCAGGACGGGACGGGAGTCTACGAGCAGTACTTC	CASRQDGTGVYEQYF
TRBV4-1	.	.	TRBJ2-7	TGCGCCAGCAGCCAGGGGTGGGAGTACGAGCAGTACTTC	CASSQGWEYEQYF
TRBV21-1	.	.	TRBJ2-3	TGTGCCAGCAGCCGCAGGGTCCCTAGCACAGATACGCAGTATTTT	CASSRRVPSTDTQYF
TRBV28	.	.	TRBJ1-2	TGTGCCAGCAGATGGGGAGGCGGGGGTGGCTACACCTTC	CASRWGGGGGYTF
TRBV28	TRBD1	.	TRBJ1-2	TGTGCCAGCAGTGCCTACAGGGGGAACTATGGCTACACCTTC	CASSAYRGNYGYTF
TRBV30	.	.	TRBJ2-3	TGTGCCTGGACGAACGGGGGAAGGACAGATACGCAGTATTTT	CAWTNGGRTDTQYF
TRBV6-6	.	.	TRBJ2-3	TGTGCCGGTAAACGGGAGTGGGGCACAGATACGCAGTATTTT	CAGKREWGTDTQYF
TRBV7-9	TRBD1	.	TRBJ2-5	TGTGCCAGCAGCCTCGACAGGGGGAGAGAGACCCAGTACTTC	CASSLDRGRETQYF
TRBV7-6	.	.	TRBJ2-2	TGTGCCAGCAGCATCCAGCCACTCCCGGGGACCGGGGAGCTGTTTTTT	CASSIQPLPGTGELFF
TRBV30	TRBD1	.	TRBJ2-5	TGTGCCTGGAGCCCACGTCAGGGGGCGAGGCAATGGGAGACCCAGTACTTC	CAWSPRQGARQWETQYF
TRBV9	.	.	TRBJ2-3	TGTGCCAGCAGCGTAGATACAGGCCGCACAGATACGCAGTATTTT	CASSVDTGRTDTQYF
TRBV19	.	.	TRBJ2-5	TGTGCCAGTAGTATGGGGGGCCAAGAGACCCAGTACTTC	CASSMGGQETQYF
TRBV6-2/TRBV6-3	.	.	TRBJ2-2	TGTGCCAGCAGTTTCCGGGAGAACACCGGGGAGCTGTTTTTT	CASSFRENTGELFF
TRBV30	TRBD2	once	TRBJ2-5	TGTGCCTGGATGGAGGGTGCGAGGGTTAAAAAACTAGCGGAGGGGGATCCGGAGACCCAGTACTTC	CAWMEGARVKKLAEGDPETQYF
TRBV19	TRBD1	.	TRBJ2-4	TGTGCCAGTAGTAGAGGGACAGGGGCGAACATTCAGTACTTC	CASSRGTGANIQYF
TRBV24-1	TRBD2	.	TRBJ2-1	TGTGCCACCAGTGATCCGAACCCGGGGGGGACTAGCGGGGACTTATCCTACAATGAGCAGTTCTTC	CATSDPNPGGTSGDLSYNEQFF
TRBV30	.	.	TRBJ1-1	TGTGCCTGGAGTTCCAAAAGGGGAGGCTCACTGAACACTGAAGCTTTCTTT	CAWSSKRGGSLNTEAFF
TRBV4-3	.	.	TRBJ2-3	TGCGCCAGCAGCCCGGGTCTTGAAAGAGATACGCAGTATTTT	CASSPGLERDTQYF